What follows are 21 T cell receptor beta chains derived from one specimen sequenced in a study of blood T cell repertoires in COVID-19. Libraries were prepared by immunoSEQ multiplex PCR; TCRdb keeps only in-frame clonotypes and omits some of them. Of roughly 330,000 clones listed, 80% to 90% are singletons. The sample taken for sequencing was PBMCs or T cells enriched from blood (not recorded which). These receptors were obtained from a woman between 18 and 30 years old who had recovered from COVID-19.

This sequence joins TRBV5-1 and TRBJ2-7; 7 bases align to TRBD1. J gave up 1 base and V 4 bases, and 8 bases lay outside the gene matches. CDR1 and CDR2 (germline): SGHRS, YFSETQ. The length of the CDR3 is 15 residues. CDR3 loop: CASSIDRAQSYEQYF. Here the CDR3 DNA reads TGCGCCAGCAGCATAGACAGGGCCCAATCCTACGAGCAGTACTTC.

J is TRBJ1-5 and V is TRBV19; D gene unclear. Trimming took off 5 bases at V and 9 bases at J, with 11 bases between the two ends. The CDR3 is 12 amino acids. Germline CDR1 LNHDA, CDR2 SQIVND (reference sequence). CDR3: CASSAAMSPQHF. Here the CDR3 DNA reads TGTGCCAGTAGTGCCGCTATGTCGCCCCAGCATTTT.

This clone has a single count. The chain has TRBV30 and TRBJ1-2, with 10 bases identical to TRBD1. V shed 5 bases and J 5 bases; nucleotides not matched to a gene: 5. Looked up from germline, CDR1 is GTSNPN and CDR2 is SVGIG (reference sequence). The CDR3 has 13 amino acids. CDR3 DNA: TGTGCCTGGGGACGGGACAGGGGTTATGGCTACACCTTC. This sequence encodes CAWGRDRGYGYTF.

This chain links TRBV2 with TRBJ1-4, with 10 bases identical to TRBD1. The CDR3 covers 14 residues. Germline values: CDR1 SNHLY, CDR2 FYNNEI. V lost 6 bases to trimming and J lost 8 bases; unmatched junction nucleotides: 6. Here the CDR3 reads CASRGDRGREKLFF. CDR3 sequence (DNA): TGTGCCAGCAGGGGAGACAGGGGGCGGGAAAAACTGTTTTTT.

In its sample, this clone was seen a few times. This chain joins TRBV19 and TRBJ1-5; D is uncertain. This CDR3 has 14 amino acids. V dropped 3 bases and J dropped 3 bases, with 9 bases sitting between them. The germline V gene encodes CDR1 LNHDA and CDR2 SQIVND (reference sequence). The CDR3 nucleotides are TGTGCCAGTAGTATTCAGTTATCCAATCAGCCCCAGCATTTT. It codes for CASSIQLSNQPQHF.

The chain combines TRBV19 with TRBJ1-4; maybe TRBD1 (6 bases). Germline V lookup: CDR1 LNHDA, CDR2 SQIVND (reference sequence). V shed 5 bases and J shed 0 bases, with 16 bases lying between them. This CDR3 has 17 amino acids. The CDR3 sequence: CASSLRQGGATNEKLFF. CDR3 nucleotide sequence: TGTGCCAGTAGTTTGCGACAAGGGGGAGCAACTAATGAAAAACTGTTTTTT.

Points on this clone: A junction boundary mismatches the germline segment, possibly from a read error. The chain employs TRBV7-3 and TRBJ2-7; 8 bases fit TRBD1. This CDR3 is 15 amino acids long. CDR1 SGHTA and CDR2 FQGTGA come from the germline V gene. CDR3 in amino acids: CASSLGPGTGFRLDF. CDR3 coding DNA: TGTGCCAGCAGCTTAGGACCCGGGACAGGTTTCCGCTTGGATTTC.

CDR3 sequence: CASTREQGAPGYTF. In DNA form, the CDR3 reads TGTGCCAGCACCCGGGAACAGGGGGCACCTGGCTACACCTTC. The rearrangement uses TRBV5-4 and TRBJ1-2, with TRBD1 identical over 9 bases. The CDR3 extends over 14 amino acids. Germline loops: CDR1 SGHNT, CDR2 YYREEE (reference sequence). The V segment lost 6 bases and the J segment 7 bases; nucleotides outside the gene matches: 10.

V gene TRBV27 combines with J gene TRBJ2-3; D unclear. Trimming cost V 2 bases and J 2 bases, with 11 bases left between them. This CDR3 region has 15 residues. Germline V CDR1 and CDR2: MNHEY, SMNVEV (reference sequence). In DNA, the CDR3 is TGTGCCAGCAGTTTACGGGTGTATTACACAGATACGCAGTATTTT. This sequence encodes CASSLRVYYTDTQYF.

In this sample, this clone turned up a few times. The J gene is TRBJ1-1, the V gene TRBV28, with 10 bases that match TRBD1. The J segment lost 12 bases and the V segment lost 5 bases, leaving 6 bases of the junction unmatched. This CDR3 comprises 12 residues. The germline CDR1 and CDR2 sequences are MDHEN and SYDVKM. The CDR3 bases are TGTGCCAGCAGTGGGACAGGGGCCCAAACTTTCTTT. This translates into CASSGTGAQTFF.

The CDR3 loop is CASSLGQGDNQPQHF. The CDR3 nucleotides are TGTGCCAGCAGCCTGGGACAGGGGGACAATCAGCCCCAGCATTTT. The chain links TRBV7-6 to TRBJ1-5; TRBD1 agrees at 11 bases. With V trimmed by 5 bases and J by 3 bases, 3 bases remained unmatched. Germline CDR1 SGHVS, CDR2 FNYEAQ. The CDR3 totals 15 residues.

This chain uses TRBV9 with TRBJ1-2, with 7 bases aligning to TRBD1. There are 16 residues in the CDR3. With 1 base clipped from V and 8 bases from J, the junction kept 14 bases outside the gene matches. Germline CDR1 and CDR2: SGDLS and YYNGEE. The CDR3: CASSVSLTGSPLGYTF. The CDR3 DNA is TGTGCCAGCAGCGTATCCCTGACAGGGTCTCCGTTGGGCTACACCTTC.

The chain employs TRBV29-1 and TRBJ1-3; 7 bases agree with TRBD1. In germline, CDR1 is SQVTM, CDR2 ANQGSEA. After removal of 5 bases from V and 2 bases from J, the junction contained 9 bases not matched to a gene. This CDR3 is 15 amino acids long. CDR3 nucleotides: TGCAGCGTTAGGGCTTCTACAGGGGCTGGAAACACCATATATTTT. This sequence encodes CSVRASTGAGNTIYF.

This chain uses TRBV7-3 with TRBJ2-3; no reliable D call. V was cut by 2 bases and J by 5 bases, with 8 bases left in between. Germline CDR1 reads SGHTA; CDR2 reads FQGTGA. There are 13 residues in the CDR3. CDR3 in amino acids: CASSLSPGDTQYF. CDR3 coding DNA: TGTGCCAGCAGCTTATCGCCGGGAGATACGCAGTATTTT.

The chain links TRBV28 to TRBJ1-5, with D possibly TRBD1 on 5 matching bases. The CDR3 length is 16 residues. V gave up 8 bases and J gave up 4 bases, with 21 bases separating them. The germline gives CDR1 MDHEN, CDR2 SYDVKM. CDR3 region: CASPTRRQGPNQPQHF. DNA of the CDR3: TGTGCCAGCCCAACAAGACGGCAGGGCCCAAATCAGCCCCAGCATTTT.

The chain links TRBV28 to TRBJ2-1; a possible D gene is TRBD2 (6 bases). V shed 4 bases and J shed 3 bases, with 19 bases lying between them. The germline CDR1 and CDR2 sequences are MDHEN and SYDVKM. The CDR3 runs to 17 residues. The CDR3 DNA is TGTGCCAGCAGTTCTACTTCCCGGGACTTGTTCTACAATGAGCAGTTCTTC. Translation: CASSSTSRDLFYNEQFF.

The V and J genes are TRBV14 and TRBJ1-3; D gene unclear. The V gene's germline CDR1 is SGHDN and CDR2 FVKESK. V lost 5 bases and J lost 4, with 15 bases in between. The CDR3 totals 15 residues. The CDR3 sequence is CASSTPRGGGNTIYF. The CDR3 coding sequence is TGTGCCAGCAGCACTCCCCGGGGAGGCGGAAACACCATATATTTT. The complete variable domain, with remaining parts taken from reference TRBV14 and TRBJ1-3, reads EAGVTQFPSHSVIEKGQTVTLRCDPISGHDNLYWYRRVMGKEIKFLLHFVKESKQDESGMPNNRFLAERTGGTYSTLKVQPAELEDSGVYFCASSTPRGGGNTIYFGEGSWLTVV.

The gene calls are TRBV7-8 and TRBJ2-2; tentative D call: TRBD1 (5 bases). The CDR3 consists of 13 residues. Germline V gene data show CDR1 as SGHVS and CDR2 as FQNEAQ. Trimming removed 6 bases at V and 3 bases at J, with 8 bases between. This CDR3 is CASRLTDTGELFF. As DNA, the CDR3 is TGTGCCAGCAGATTGACAGACACCGGGGAGCTGTTTTTT.

The rearrangement joins TRBV30 to TRBJ1-1; D call uncertain. V lost 0 bases and J lost 3, with 17 bases in between. The CDR3 sequence is 16 residues long. Germline CDR1 GTSNPN, CDR2 SVGIG (reference sequence). DNA for the CDR3: TGTGCCTGGAGTGTGGTCGGGGTTACAACCCACACTGAAGCTTTCTTT. It codes for CAWSVVGVTTHTEAFF.

V is TRBV10-3 and J is TRBJ2-7, with D possibly TRBD1 on 5 matching bases. This CDR3 spans 13 amino acids. Germline V gives CDR1 ENHRY, CDR2 SYGVKD. V was cut by 2 bases and J by 7 bases, with 12 bases left in between. The CDR3 region has the DNA TGTGCCATCAGTGAGACAGGCCCCAGGGAGCAGTACTTC. Translating gives CAISETGPREQYF.

The rearrangement links TRBV6-5 to TRBJ2-2; TRBD1 matches 7 bases. The CDR3 spans 13 residues. The ends lost 5 bases at V and 4 bases at J; junction bases unmatched: 1. Germline CDR1 is MNHEY and CDR2 is SVGAGI. Here the CDR3 reads CASSRQGTGELFF. The CDR3 DNA reads TGTGCCAGCAGTCGACAGGGCACCGGGGAGCTGTTTTTT.